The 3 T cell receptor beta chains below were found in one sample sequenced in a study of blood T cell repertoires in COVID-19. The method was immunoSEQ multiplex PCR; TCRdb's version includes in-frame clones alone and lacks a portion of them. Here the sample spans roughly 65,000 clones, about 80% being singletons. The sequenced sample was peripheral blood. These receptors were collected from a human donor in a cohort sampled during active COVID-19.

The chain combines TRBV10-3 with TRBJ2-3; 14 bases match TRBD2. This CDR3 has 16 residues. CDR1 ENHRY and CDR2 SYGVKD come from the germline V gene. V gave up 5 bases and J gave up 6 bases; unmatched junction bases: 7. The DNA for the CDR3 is TGTGCCATCAGTACCGCGACTAGCGGGGGGGCGGATACGCAGTATTTT. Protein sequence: CAISTATSGGADTQYF.

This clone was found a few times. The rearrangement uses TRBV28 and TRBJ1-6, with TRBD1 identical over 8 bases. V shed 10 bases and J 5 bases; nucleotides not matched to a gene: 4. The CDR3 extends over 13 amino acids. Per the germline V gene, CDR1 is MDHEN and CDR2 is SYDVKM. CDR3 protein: CATGQGNNSPLHF. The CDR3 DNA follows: TGTGCCACCGGACAGGGAAATAATTCACCCCTCCACTTT.

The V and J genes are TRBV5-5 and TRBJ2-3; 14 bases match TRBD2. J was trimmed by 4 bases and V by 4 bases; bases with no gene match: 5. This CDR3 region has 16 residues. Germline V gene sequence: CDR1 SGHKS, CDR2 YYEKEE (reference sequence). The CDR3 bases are TGTGCCAGCAGCCGGGGACTAGCGGGGGTTTCAGATACGCAGTATTTT. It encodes CASSRGLAGVSDTQYF.